This TCR beta chain was identified during a study of T cells in Graves' hyperthyroidism and ophthalmopathy (dated by TCRdb to the late 2010s). Study-wide context: Peripheral blood samples were taken at the time of initial diagnosis, prior to any treatment. The study also compared thyroid tissue and blood T-cell repertoires from roughly six Graves' hyperthyroidism patients. Following sampling, methimazole starting at 30 mg daily was given to hyperthyroidism patients, and high-dose intravenous methylprednisolone was given to ophthalmopathy patients. TCR V-J signatures able to tell the groups apart were searched for in a discovery cohort of 90 to 100 patients, of whom over 40 had Graves' ophthalmopathy and under 65 had stable Graves' hyperthyroidism. The paper reports TCR Vbeta CDR3 sequencing of some 140 peripheral blood samples: 43 ophthalmopathy, approximately 74 hyperthyroidism and 17 progressor patients. Prospective prediction of ophthalmopathy was tested in an independent validation cohort of under 20 hyperthyroidism patients and 15 to 17 patients who later progressed to ophthalmopathy. The approximately 95 discovery patients were divided at random into training and test sets in a 7:3 ratio.

Counted from cysteine to phenylalanine, this CDR3 has 12 amino acids. Kept here is only the CDR3 DNA, which spans 36 bases and is read in frame from base 1. V and J lose 4 bases and 4 bases, and a span of 7 bases separates them. The germline V gene sets CDR1 to MNHNS and CDR2 to SASEGT. TCR beta CDR3 regions were amplified from RNA transcripts. The TCR CDR3 was subjected to a first round of RT-PCR using the HTBI primer set and the Qiagen OneStep RT-PCR kit. Libraries were constructed in a second round of multiplex PCR, after which size selection and purification were performed. The libraries were sequenced on an Illumina HiSeq2000 using paired-end 100 bp reads. As for the authors' bioinformatics: SOAPnuke was used to process the raw data, removing reads that contained adapters or uncalled bases, had a mean Phred below 15, or lacked an exact match to the constant primer or identifier. High-quality paired reads were merged with COPE v1.2.5, and unique nucleotide sequences were defined as clonotypes. MiTCR v1.1 was used to align the clonotypes against IMGT TRBV, TRBD and TRBJ reference segments. The analysis included only V-J combinations with a frequency above 0.0001, which together covered approximately 99% of the repertoires. The TCS score was defined as F50 (clonal expansion) divided by E x V (chaos), with BLOSUM62-based TCRdist calculated between CDR3 peptides within each V-J. Welch's t-statistics and random forest reduced approximately 520 V-J features to around 14, which were used in a naive Bayes classifier (R e1071). The public reads were reanalyzed by TCRdb: fastp trimming at Q25, MiXCR alignment, in-frame beta chains only. Each CDR3 protein appears once, grouped with its most common genes and DNA. TCRdb's processing, not the authors', yielded these V and J calls. The sample includes roughly 640,000 distinct CDR3 sequences, with about 16% observed a single time. Together, the top ten hold roughly 3.5% of the sample.

In this sample, this clonotype turned up many times. No cognate antigen has been identified for it. Within one base of it there is no much larger clone, and no base qualities were kept. Moderately to severely active disease, a Clinical Activity Score of at least 3, a NOSPECS grade of at least 4, and a duration under 3 months were present in ophthalmopathy patients. Exclusion was applied to patients with uncontrolled infections, other autoimmune diseases, pregnancy or lactation. Diagnoses were established on the basis of clinical symptoms, serum thyroxine and TRAb, thyroid ultrasound, and orbital computed tomography. PBMCs were separated from roughly 10 ml of fresh peripheral blood using Ficoll-Paque density gradient centrifugation. Total RNA was extracted with Trizol reagent, and quality was checked on an Agilent 2100 Bioanalyzer. Findings and caveats that apply to the study as a whole: No statistical method was used to fix the sample size in advance, and group allocation was not hidden from the investigators. Most expanded thyroid clonotypes (frequency above 0.001) were also detected in blood, suggesting blood repertoires may reflect thyroid immune responses. In validation, progression to ophthalmopathy was predicted by the model with approximately 67% sensitivity and nearly 75% specificity, a median of about 6.8 months before onset. A model built on a 13 V-J signature distinguished ophthalmopathy from stable hyperthyroidism, reaching around 88% sensitivity and around 81% specificity in cross-validation and 80%/75% in testing.

Sequenced sample: blood. The receptor chain draws on TRBV6-1 and TRBJ1-2; the D segment cannot be called with confidence. The TCR originated in a woman aged 40 to 50 with Graves' ophthalmopathy. The nucleotide sequence reads as follows: TGTGCCAGCAGTGGCCACATCTATGGCTACACCTTC. This gives the protein CASSGHIYGYTF.